Listed below are T cell receptor beta chains from one sample, sequenced in a study of cytomegalovirus exposure and HLA in healthy donors. The table came from immunoSEQ multiplex PCR; TCRdb's copy has only in-frame clones and leaves some out. The sample records under 200,000 clones, 12% being singletons. The sample taken for sequencing was PBMCs. These receptors were taken from a man in his fifties or sixties in good health and CMV-seropositive. Each CDR3 is given with its conserved first and last residue. Each record gives: J gene, clone size, V gene, D gene, CDR3 DNA, CDR3 protein. The D gene is left open where the match is weak. Size is omitted from some rows. Given values are once, few, many or a class for expanded clones.

j_call: TRBJ2-2
clone_size: -
v_call: TRBV2
d_call: -
cdr3_nt: TGTGCCAGCACCACAGGGTACACCGGGGAGCTGTTTTTT
cdr3_aa: CASTTGYTGELFF

j_call: TRBJ2-2
clone_size: few
v_call: TRBV7-7
d_call: -
cdr3_nt: TGTGCTAGCAGCTTAGTAGAGATGAACACCGGGGAGCTGTTTTTT
cdr3_aa: CASSLVEMNTGELFF

j_call: TRBJ1-3
clone_size: few
v_call: TRBV6-1
d_call: TRBD1
cdr3_nt: TGTGCCAGCAGTGAACGGGGACAGGGGAATGGAAACACCATATATTTT
cdr3_aa: CASSERGQGNGNTIYF

j_call: TRBJ2-1
clone_size: -
v_call: TRBV30
d_call: -
cdr3_nt: TGTGCCTGGAGTATCCAAGGGGTCAACAGGCAGTTCTTC
cdr3_aa: CAWSIQGVNRQFF

j_call: TRBJ2-5
clone_size: few
v_call: TRBV9
d_call: -
cdr3_nt: TGTGCCAGCAGCGTAGGTCAGCAAGAGACCCAGTACTTC
cdr3_aa: CASSVGQQETQYF

j_call: TRBJ2-4
clone_size: few
v_call: TRBV7-2
d_call: -
cdr3_nt: TGTGCCAGCAGCTGGGACATTAAAAACATTCAGTACTTC
cdr3_aa: CASSWDIKNIQYF

j_call: TRBJ1-4
clone_size: few
v_call: TRBV7-2
d_call: TRBD1
cdr3_nt: TGTGCCAGCAGCTCTTCGACAGGGATCTATGAAAAACTGTTTTTT
cdr3_aa: CASSSSTGIYEKLFF

j_call: TRBJ2-3
clone_size: -
v_call: TRBV6-6
d_call: TRBD2
cdr3_nt: TGTGCCAGCAGATTTAGCGGGGGGGCGGGAGATACGCAGTATTTT
cdr3_aa: CASRFSGGAGDTQYF

j_call: TRBJ1-1
clone_size: few
v_call: TRBV7-9
d_call: -
cdr3_nt: TGTGCCAGCGGTTTAGGACAGCCTGAAGCTTTCTTT
cdr3_aa: CASGLGQPEAFF

j_call: TRBJ1-1
clone_size: few
v_call: TRBV7-2
d_call: TRBD1
cdr3_nt: TGTGCCAGCAGCTTCACAGGGGGCCCGAACACTGAAGCTTTCTTT
cdr3_aa: CASSFTGGPNTEAFF

j_call: TRBJ1-6
clone_size: -
v_call: TRBV18
d_call: -
cdr3_nt: TGTGCCAGCTCACCAGGACTGAGAAATTCACCCCTCCACTTT
cdr3_aa: CASSPGLRNSPLHF

j_call: TRBJ2-2
clone_size: few
v_call: TRBV19
d_call: -
cdr3_nt: TGTGCCAGTAGTATAAGCGGGTTCGGGGAGCTGTTTTTT
cdr3_aa: CASSISGFGELFF

j_call: TRBJ1-4
clone_size: few
v_call: TRBV6-5
d_call: TRBD1
cdr3_nt: TGTGCCAGCAGTTGGGGCTTCGGGACAGGGGTAGAAAAACTGTTTTTT
cdr3_aa: CASSWGFGTGVEKLFF

j_call: TRBJ2-1
clone_size: few
v_call: TRBV4-3
d_call: -
cdr3_nt: TGCGCCAGCAGCCAAGCTAGGGGGGGAGGGTTCTCCTACAATGAGCAGTTCTTC
cdr3_aa: CASSQARGGGFSYNEQFF

j_call: TRBJ1-6
clone_size: -
v_call: TRBV28
d_call: TRBD1
cdr3_nt: TGTGCCAGCAGCCCGACAGGGTACAATTCACCCCTCCACTTT
cdr3_aa: CASSPTGYNSPLHF

j_call: TRBJ2-1
clone_size: -
v_call: TRBV4-3
d_call: -
cdr3_nt: TGCGCCAGCAGCCCCGGGACTCCCTACAATGAGCAGTTCTTC
cdr3_aa: CASSPGTPYNEQFF

j_call: TRBJ2-3
clone_size: -
v_call: TRBV30
d_call: TRBD2
cdr3_nt: TGTGCCTGGAGCGCCAGCGGGGGGACTACCAATACGCAGTATTTT
cdr3_aa: CAWSASGGTTNTQYF

j_call: TRBJ1-2
clone_size: few
v_call: TRBV29-1
d_call: -
cdr3_nt: TGCAGCGTTGAAATCAGGGATGGCTACACCTTC
cdr3_aa: CSVEIRDGYTF

j_call: TRBJ2-3
clone_size: few
v_call: TRBV4-1
d_call: TRBD2
cdr3_nt: TGCGCCAGCGGTAGCGGGTACACAGATACGCAGTATTTT
cdr3_aa: CASGSGYTDTQYF

j_call: TRBJ1-3
clone_size: -
v_call: TRBV28
d_call: -
cdr3_nt: TGTGCCAGCAAAACGACTTTAGGCAGAAGTGGCTCTGGAAACACCATATATTTT
cdr3_aa: CASKTTLGRSGSGNTIYF

j_call: TRBJ1-3
clone_size: -
v_call: TRBV2
d_call: -
cdr3_nt: TGTGCCAGCAGAACCGACAGGAGCTCTGGAAACACCATATATTTT
cdr3_aa: CASRTDRSSGNTIYF

j_call: TRBJ2-4
clone_size: few
v_call: TRBV21-1
d_call: -
cdr3_nt: TGTGCCAGCAGCAAAGTTCGGAGTACAGGGCCCAAAAACATTCAGTACTTC
cdr3_aa: CASSKVRSTGPKNIQYF

j_call: TRBJ2-1
clone_size: few
v_call: TRBV18
d_call: -
cdr3_nt: TGTGCCAGCTCACCACTTCCCCCGCTCGGGAGCTCCTACAATGAGCAGTTCTTC
cdr3_aa: CASSPLPPLGSSYNEQFF

j_call: TRBJ2-5
clone_size: -
v_call: TRBV6-5
d_call: TRBD1
cdr3_nt: TGTGCCAGCAGTCGGCCAGGGGGCTTAGAGACCCAGTACTTC
cdr3_aa: CASSRPGGLETQYF

j_call: TRBJ1-1
clone_size: few
v_call: TRBV5-1
d_call: -
cdr3_nt: TGCGCCGGCAGCTTGGGCCGACAGACTGAAGCTTTCTTT
cdr3_aa: CAGSLGRQTEAFF

j_call: TRBJ2-2
clone_size: -
v_call: TRBV5-4
d_call: TRBD1
cdr3_nt: TGTGCCAGCAGCTTGCCAGGGGGGAACACCGGGGAGCTGTTTTTT
cdr3_aa: CASSLPGGNTGELFF

j_call: TRBJ2-6
clone_size: few
v_call: TRBV7-8
d_call: TRBD1
cdr3_nt: TGTGCCAGCAGCCTCCGAAATACGGGACAGAGGGCCAACGTCCTGACTTTC
cdr3_aa: CASSLRNTGQRANVLTF

j_call: TRBJ2-3
clone_size: -
v_call: TRBV4-3
d_call: TRBD2
cdr3_nt: TGCGCCAGCAGCCCCTTAGCGGGGGAGGCAGATACGCAGTATTTT
cdr3_aa: CASSPLAGEADTQYF

j_call: TRBJ1-4
clone_size: few
v_call: TRBV6-9
d_call: -
cdr3_nt: TGTGCCGGGGAGAGTACGTCTAATGAAGAACTGTTTTTT
cdr3_aa: CAGESTSNEELFF

j_call: TRBJ2-5
clone_size: -
v_call: TRBV29-1
d_call: TRBD2
cdr3_nt: TGCAGCGGATTAGCGGGGGGGCCGTGGGAGACCCAGTACTTC
cdr3_aa: CSGLAGGPWETQYF

j_call: TRBJ1-2
clone_size: few
v_call: TRBV28
d_call: -
cdr3_nt: TGTGCCAGCATCGGAGACGGGAACTATGGCTACACCTTC
cdr3_aa: CASIGDGNYGYTF

j_call: TRBJ2-3
clone_size: few
v_call: TRBV28
d_call: -
cdr3_nt: TGTGCCAGCCAGGGGTACTACACAGATACGCAGTATTTT
cdr3_aa: CASQGYYTDTQYF

j_call: TRBJ1-4
clone_size: -
v_call: TRBV2
d_call: -
cdr3_nt: TGTGCCAGCAGTCCGGCAGGGGAGGAAAAACTGTTTTTT
cdr3_aa: CASSPAGEEKLFF

j_call: TRBJ2-7
clone_size: few
v_call: TRBV7-2
d_call: -
cdr3_nt: TGTGCCAGCACCCCGCCTGGTGCTAGCTCCTACGAGCAGTACTTC
cdr3_aa: CASTPPGASSYEQYF